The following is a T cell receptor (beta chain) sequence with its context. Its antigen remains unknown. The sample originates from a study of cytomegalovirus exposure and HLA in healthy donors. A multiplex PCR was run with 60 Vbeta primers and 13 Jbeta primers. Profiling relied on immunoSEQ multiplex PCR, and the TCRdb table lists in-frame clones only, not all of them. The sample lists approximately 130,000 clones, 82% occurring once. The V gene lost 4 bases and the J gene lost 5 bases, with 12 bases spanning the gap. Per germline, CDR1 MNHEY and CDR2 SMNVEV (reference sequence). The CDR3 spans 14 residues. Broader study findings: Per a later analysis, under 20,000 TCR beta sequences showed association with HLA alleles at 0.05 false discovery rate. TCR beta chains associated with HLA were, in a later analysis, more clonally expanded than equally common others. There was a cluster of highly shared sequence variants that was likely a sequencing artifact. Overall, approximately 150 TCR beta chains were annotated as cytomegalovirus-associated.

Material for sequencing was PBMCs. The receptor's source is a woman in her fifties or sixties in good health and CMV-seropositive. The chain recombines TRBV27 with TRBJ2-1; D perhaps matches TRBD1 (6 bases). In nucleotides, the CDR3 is TGTGCCAGCAGTTCGGGCAGGGGTAACAATGAGCAGTTCTTC. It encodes CASSSGRGNNEQFF.